The entry that follows covers one T cell receptor beta chain sequence. The sample originates from a study of shared clonotypes between healthy human individuals. The table came from immunoSEQ multiplex PCR; TCRdb's copy has only in-frame clones and leaves some out. The sample has fewer than 2.5 million clones; 93% are singletons. Per germline, CDR1 SNHLY and CDR2 FYNNEI. V trimming: 5 bases; J trimming: 4 bases; junction bases outside the gene matches: 4. This CDR3 is built from 14 residues. The TCR was taken from a man younger than 30 in good health. Some clones in this sample may be carry-over from other donors' samples. The genes are TRBV2 and TRBJ2-1; 8 bases align to TRBD2. The sample taken for sequencing was naive CD4+ T cells from PBMCs. Documented subset: CD45RA+ positively selected. The CDR3 coding sequence is TGTGCCAGCAGTAGCGGGAGTCAGTACAATGAGCAGTTCTTC. This gives the protein CASSSGSQYNEQFF.